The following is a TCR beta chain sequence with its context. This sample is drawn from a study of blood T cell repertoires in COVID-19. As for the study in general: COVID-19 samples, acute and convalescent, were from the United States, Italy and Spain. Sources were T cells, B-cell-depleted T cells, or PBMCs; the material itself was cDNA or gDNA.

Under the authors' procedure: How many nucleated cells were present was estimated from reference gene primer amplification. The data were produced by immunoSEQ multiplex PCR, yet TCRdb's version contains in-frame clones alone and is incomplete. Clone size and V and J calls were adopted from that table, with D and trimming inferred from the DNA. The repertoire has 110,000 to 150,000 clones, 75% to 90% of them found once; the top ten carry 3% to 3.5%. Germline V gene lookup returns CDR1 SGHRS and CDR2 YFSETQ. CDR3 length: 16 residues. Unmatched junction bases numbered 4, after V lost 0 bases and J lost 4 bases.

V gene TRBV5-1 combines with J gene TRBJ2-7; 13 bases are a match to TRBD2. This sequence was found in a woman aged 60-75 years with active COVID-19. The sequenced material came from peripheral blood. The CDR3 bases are TGCGCCAGCAGCTTGGGACTAGCGGGGGGCGGGTACGAGCAGTACTTC. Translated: CASSLGLAGGGYEQYF.